This T cell receptor (beta chain) is from a study of T cell changes during pregnancy in multiple sclerosis. This table comes from immunoSEQ multiplex PCR, and its TCRdb copy is limited to in-frame clones, with some not included. The sample holds some 130,000 clones, about 95% seen once. V gave up 6 bases and J gave up 6 bases, with 12 bases separating them. This CDR3 has 13 amino acids. CDR1 is MDHEN, CDR2 SYDVKM, per germline. The specimen was peripheral blood, collected after pregnancy. This sequence originates from a female donor with multiple sclerosis, enrolled in a pregnancy study. The V gene is TRBV28, the J gene TRBJ1-5, with D perhaps TRBD1 (5 bases). This CDR3 reads CASRIQVLQPQHF. CDR3 in DNA: TGTGCCAGCAGAATACAGGTACTTCAGCCCCAGCATTTT.